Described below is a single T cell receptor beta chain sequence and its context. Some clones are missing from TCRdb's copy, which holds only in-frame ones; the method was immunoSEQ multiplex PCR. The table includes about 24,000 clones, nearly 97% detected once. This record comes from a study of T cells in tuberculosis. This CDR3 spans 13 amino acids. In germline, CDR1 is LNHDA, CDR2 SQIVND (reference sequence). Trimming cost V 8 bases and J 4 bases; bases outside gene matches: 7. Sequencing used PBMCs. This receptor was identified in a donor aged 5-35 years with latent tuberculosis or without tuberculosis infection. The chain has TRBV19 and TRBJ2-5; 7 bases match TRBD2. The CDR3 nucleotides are TGTGCCAGTGCCCGGGGGGAGGCAGAGACCCAGTACTTC. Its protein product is CASARGEAETQYF.